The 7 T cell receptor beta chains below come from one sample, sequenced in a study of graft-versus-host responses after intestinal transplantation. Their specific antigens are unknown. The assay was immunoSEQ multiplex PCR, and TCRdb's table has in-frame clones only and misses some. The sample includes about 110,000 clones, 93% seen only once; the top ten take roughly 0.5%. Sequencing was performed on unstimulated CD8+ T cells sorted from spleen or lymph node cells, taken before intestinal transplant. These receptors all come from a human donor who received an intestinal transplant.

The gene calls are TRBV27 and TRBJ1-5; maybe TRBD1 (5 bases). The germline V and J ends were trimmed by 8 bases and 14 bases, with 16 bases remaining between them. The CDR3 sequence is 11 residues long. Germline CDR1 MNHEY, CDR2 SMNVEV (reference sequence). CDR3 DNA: TGTGCCAGCTCCTCGGGGGATACTGAGCATTTT. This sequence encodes CASSSGDTEHF.

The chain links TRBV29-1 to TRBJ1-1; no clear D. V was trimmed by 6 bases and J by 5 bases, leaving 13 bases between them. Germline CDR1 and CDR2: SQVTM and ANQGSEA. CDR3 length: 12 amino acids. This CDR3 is CSVLLGWTEAFF. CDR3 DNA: TGCAGCGTGCTTCTTGGCTGGACTGAAGCTTTCTTT.

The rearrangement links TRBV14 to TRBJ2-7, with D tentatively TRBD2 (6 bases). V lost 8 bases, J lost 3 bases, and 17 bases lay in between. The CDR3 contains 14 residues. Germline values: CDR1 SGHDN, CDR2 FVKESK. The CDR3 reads CASRPREEIYEQYF. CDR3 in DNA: TGTGCCAGCCGCCCCAGGGAGGAGATCTACGAGCAGTACTTC. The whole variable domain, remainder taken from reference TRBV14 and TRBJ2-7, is EAGVTQFPSHSVIEKGQTVTLRCDPISGHDNLYWYRRVMGKEIKFLLHFVKESKQDESGMPNNRFLAERTGGTYSTLKVQPAELEDSGVYFCASRPREEIYEQYFGPGTRLTVT.

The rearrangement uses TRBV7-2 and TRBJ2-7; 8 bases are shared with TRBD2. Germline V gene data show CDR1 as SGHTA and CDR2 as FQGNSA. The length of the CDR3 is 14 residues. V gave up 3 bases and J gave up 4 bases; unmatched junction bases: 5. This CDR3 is CASSFSGTLYEQYF. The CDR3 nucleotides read TGTGCCAGCAGCTTTAGCGGGACCCTTTACGAGCAGTACTTC.

The CDR3 region is CASTTREATAYEQYF. The CDR3 region has the DNA TGCGCCAGCACCACCCGGGAAGCGACCGCCTACGAGCAGTACTTC. This chain links TRBV10-2 with TRBJ2-7, with D tentatively TRBD2 (5 bases). V was cut by 7 bases and J by 2 bases, with 18 bases left in between. The CDR3 contains 15 residues. CDR1 and CDR2 (germline): WSHSY, SAAADI.

CDR3 amino acids: CASSLQTGSFF. For the CDR3, the DNA is TGTGCCAGCAGTTTACAGACCGGGTCTTTCTTT. The rearrangement uses TRBV28 and TRBJ1-1; D is ambiguous. The length of the CDR3 is 11 residues. Germline V gives CDR1 MDHEN, CDR2 SYDVKM. V was clipped by 2 bases and J by 12 bases, with 10 bases between them.

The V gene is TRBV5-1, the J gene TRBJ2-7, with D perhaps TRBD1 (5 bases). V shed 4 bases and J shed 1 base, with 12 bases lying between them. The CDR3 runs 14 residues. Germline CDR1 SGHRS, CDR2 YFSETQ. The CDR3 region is CASSGRQSSYEQYF. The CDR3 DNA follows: TGCGCCAGCAGCGGACGACAGAGTTCCTACGAGCAGTACTTC.